These 25 T cell receptor beta chains came from one sample sequenced in a study of CD8+CD57+ T cells in acquired aplastic anemia. Genomic DNA provided the template from which TCR beta VDJ and CDR3 profiles were obtained. TCRdb reprocessed the reads with MiXCR, giving one entry per CDR3 protein. The sample carries 250,000 to 350,000 distinct CDR3 sequences, around 60% recorded once. Sequencing was done on a sample of sorted CD4+, CD8+, or CD8+CD57+ T cells (not recorded which) from PBMCs. The receptors come from a human donor with severe aplastic anemia or a healthy control (not recorded which).

The chain combines TRBV20-1 with TRBJ1-2; TRBD1 might be the D (5 bases). Germline CDR1 DFQATT, CDR2 SNEGSKA (reference sequence). Trimming shortened V by 6 bases and J by 8 bases, and 13 bases separated the two germline ends. The CDR3 runs 11 residues. DNA for the CDR3: TGCAGTGCACCGGGGGTTTCGGGCTACACCTTC. It is translated as CSAPGVSGYTF.

This clonotype was recorded at least ten times. The rearrangement joins TRBV4-2 to TRBJ1-1; 8 nucleotides agree with TRBD1. Germline V gives CDR1 LGHNA, CDR2 YNFKEQ. The CDR3 sequence is 15 residues long. The ends lost 0 bases at V and 5 bases at J; junction bases unmatched: 5. Here the CDR3 DNA reads TGTGCCAGCAGCCAAGATGGACAGGGTATTACTGAAGCTTTCTTT. This codes for CASSQDGQGITEAFF.

The chain combines TRBV10-3 with TRBJ1-1; D uncertain. V dropped 10 bases and J dropped 4 bases, with 19 bases sitting between them. The CDR3 runs 14 residues. CDR1 ENHRY and CDR2 SYGVKD come from the germline V gene. CDR3 nucleotides: TGTGCCAGCAGATCCCAAGGGATTAGCACTGAAGCTTTCTTT. This sequence encodes CASRSQGISTEAFF.

The CDR3 region has the DNA TGTGCCAGCAGCCTATTCTTCTCAAATCACAGTGAGCAGTTCTTC. This sequence encodes CASSLFFSNHSEQFF. The chain employs TRBV9 and TRBJ2-1; no definite D call. Germline CDR1 SGDLS, CDR2 YYNGEE. The CDR3 covers 15 residues. The V end was cut by 4 bases, the J end by 9 bases, with 20 bases between.

The chain recombines TRBV29-1 with TRBJ2-2; D perhaps matches TRBD2 (10 bases). Trimming pared 4 bases from V and 4 bases from J, leaving 19 bases between. CDR1 is SQVTM, CDR2 ANQGSEA, per germline. The CDR3 extends over 16 amino acids. CDR3 in amino acids: CSVAGQGTSATGELFF. CDR3 sequence (DNA): TGCAGCGTTGCCGGACAGGGGACTAGCGCCACCGGGGAGCTGTTTTTT.

This clonotype was detected ten times or more. The chain uses TRBV7-9 and TRBJ2-5; no definite D call. Germline V gene data show CDR1 as SEHNR and CDR2 as FQNEAQ (reference sequence). CDR3 length: 12 amino acids. Trimming took off 4 bases at V and 4 bases at J, with 7 bases between the two ends. This CDR3 is CASSSSTETQYF. CDR3 coding DNA: TGTGCCAGCAGCTCTTCAACAGAGACCCAGTACTTC.

The V gene is TRBV27, the J gene TRBJ1-2; D gene uncertain. Between the trimmed V and J ends, which lost 1 base and 4 bases, there was a span of 13 bases. CDR1 is MNHEY and CDR2 is SMNVEV in the germline V gene (reference sequence). The CDR3 has 15 amino acids. The CDR3 nucleotides are TGTGCCAGCAGTTTATTGCCGGGAAATGGCTATGGCTACACCTTC. It codes for CASSLLPGNGYGYTF.

This clonotype was detected only a few times. The chain employs TRBV20-1 and TRBJ2-7; D unresolved. This CDR3 comprises 11 residues. V was shortened by 4 bases and J by 0 bases, with 4 bases between the two germline ends. The germline CDR1 and CDR2 sequences are DFQATT and SNEGSKA (reference sequence). This CDR3 is CSAIISYEQYF. The CDR3 DNA follows: TGCAGTGCTATAATCTCCTACGAGCAGTACTTC.

V is TRBV19 and J is TRBJ1-2, with D maybe TRBD1 (5 bases). Germline V gives CDR1 LNHDA, CDR2 SQIVND (reference sequence). This CDR3 region has 13 residues. V lost 9 bases to trimming and J lost 6 bases, with 17 bases between them. The CDR3 here is CASSLRGIDGYTF. DNA of the CDR3: TGTGCCAGCAGTTTAAGGGGAATCGATGGCTACACCTTC.

J is TRBJ2-3 and V is TRBV10-3; the match to TRBD2 covers 7 bases. Germline V CDR1 and CDR2: ENHRY, SYGVKD. Unmatched junction bases numbered 6, after V lost 6 bases and J lost 0 bases. The CDR3 is 15 amino acids. DNA for the CDR3: TGTGCCATCAGCCCGAGCGGGACTAGCACAGATACGCAGTATTTT. Translation: CAISPSGTSTDTQYF.

The chain recombines TRBV27 with TRBJ1-2; TRBD1 aligns across 7 bases. The V and J ends lost 2 bases and 4 bases, in that order; junction bases with no gene match: 4. The CDR3 is 14 amino acids. CDR1 MNHEY and CDR2 SMNVEV come from the germline V gene (reference sequence). Here the CDR3 reads CASSLGGQPYGYTF. The CDR3 coding sequence is TGTGCCAGCAGTTTAGGGGGACAGCCCTATGGCTACACCTTC.

V and J are TRBV7-9 and TRBJ1-6; D is uncertain. V was shortened by 3 bases and J by 16 bases, with 13 bases between the two germline ends. The CDR3 is made up of 12 amino acids. Germline-derived CDR1 and CDR2 are SEHNR and FQNEAQ (reference sequence). The CDR3 coding sequence is TGTGCCAGCAGCTTCCCAGACGGGCGGCTCCACTTT. Its translation: CASSFPDGRLHF.

The table lists this clonotype with a few counts. A read error may produce the germline difference seen at one junction end. The chain links TRBV11-1 to TRBJ2-3; TRBD2 agrees at 8 bases. CDR1 is SGHAT and CDR2 is FQDESV in the germline V gene (reference sequence). The CDR3 loop spans 17 amino acids. CDR3 nucleotide sequence: TGTGCCAGCAGCTTAGGGTTTGGCGGGGGGAACACAGGTACGCAGTATTTT. Its protein product is CASSLGFGGGNTGTQYF.

The CDR3 coding sequence is TGCAGTGCAAGAACATGGGCGGTGGAGACCCAGTACTTC. Protein: CSARTWAVETQYF. The gene calls are TRBV20-1 and TRBJ2-5; D gene ambiguous. Trimming left V 6 bases short and J 5 bases short, with 16 bases between. From germline, CDR1 is DFQATT and CDR2 SNEGSKA (reference sequence). The CDR3 is 13 amino acids.

This clonotype was seen repeatedly, ten times or more. The chain joins TRBV6-2 or TRBV6-3 to TRBJ1-2, with a tentative D call TRBD1 (6 bases). From germline, CDR1 is MNHEY and CDR2 SVGEGT. This CDR3 region has 13 residues. V lost 6 bases and J 4 bases, leaving 12 bases between the germline ends. CDR3 loop: CASSHGQLYGYTF. The CDR3 DNA reads as TGTGCCAGCAGCCACGGACAGCTCTATGGCTACACCTTC.

This clonotype has just a few counts. This sequence joins TRBV7-9 and TRBJ1-6, with D possibly TRBD1 on 6 matching bases. The CDR3 is 13 residues long. Germline assignment: CDR1 SEHNR and CDR2 FQNEAQ (reference sequence). CDR3 DNA: TGTGCTAGCTGCAACCAACAGGGAGATCCCCTCCACTTT. Its translation: CASCNQQGDPLHF. The whole variable domain, filled in from reference TRBV7-9 and TRBJ1-6, reads DTGVSQNPRHKITKRGQNVTFRCDPISEHNRLYWYRQTLGQGPEFLTYFQNEAQLEKSRLLSDRFSAERPKGSFSTLEIQRTEQGDSAMYLCASCNQQGDPLHFGNGTRLTVT.

The gene calls are TRBV5-1 and TRBJ1-1; D perhaps matches TRBD1 (5 bases). The V end was cut by 1 base, the J end by 5 bases, with 15 bases between. The germline V gene encodes CDR1 SGHRS and CDR2 YFSETQ. The CDR3 runs 15 residues. CDR3 region: CASSLSEGGVTEAFF. DNA for the CDR3: TGCGCCAGCAGCTTGAGCGAAGGAGGGGTTACTGAAGCTTTCTTT.

The chain recombines TRBV9 with TRBJ2-7; the D gene could be TRBD1 or TRBD2 (5 bases each). This CDR3 region has 14 residues. CDR1 and CDR2 from the germline V gene are SGDLS and YYNGEE. Trimming removed 5 bases at V and 3 bases at J, with 15 bases between. This CDR3 is CASSEYPGSYEQYF. DNA for the CDR3: TGTGCCAGCAGTGAATACCCAGGGAGCTACGAGCAGTACTTC.

This clonotype was detected a few times. The junction departs from germline at one end; a sequencing error may be responsible. The chain combines TRBV7-7 with TRBJ2-3; weak D call: TRBD1 (5 bases). In germline, CDR1 is SSHAT, CDR2 FNYEAQ (reference sequence). CDR3 length: 14 amino acids. The CDR3 coding sequence is TGTGCTAGCAGCTTGGGAACAGGCAGGAATACGCAGTATTTT. It codes for CASSLGTGRNTQYF.

This chain links TRBV5-4 with TRBJ1-5; D unresolved. This CDR3 is 13 amino acids long. Trimming took 4 bases from V and 5 from J, leaving 10 bases between them. Per germline, CDR1 SGHNT and CDR2 YYREEE (reference sequence). DNA of the CDR3: TGTGCCAGCAGCCACAGCTTCGATCAGCCCCAGCATTTT. The encoded protein is CASSHSFDQPQHF. Drawing the rest from reference TRBV5-4 and TRBJ1-5, the complete variable domain is ETGVTQSPTHLIKTRGQQVTLRCSSQSGHNTVSWYQQALGQGPQFIFQYYREEENGRGNFPPRFSGLQFPNYSSELNVNALELDDSALYLCASSHSFDQPQHFGDGTRLSIL.

The chain employs TRBV24-1 and TRBJ2-1, with 14 bases aligning to TRBD2. The germline gives CDR1 KGHDR, CDR2 SFDVKD. J was trimmed by 0 bases and V by 5 bases; bases with no gene match: 5. The length of the CDR3 is 18 residues. The CDR3 DNA sequence: TGTGCCACCAGTGCCCTTGGGACTAGCGGGAGCTCCTACAATGAGCAGTTCTTC. Translation gives CATSALGTSGSSYNEQFF.

V usage is TRBV12-3 or TRBV12-4 and J usage is TRBJ2-3, with a tentative D call TRBD2 (5 bases). The CDR3 runs to 15 residues. V shed 0 bases and J shed 6 bases, with 13 bases lying between them. CDR3 DNA: TGTGCCAGCAGTTTAGCACAGTCGGGATCTGATACGCAGTATTTT. As protein: CASSLAQSGSDTQYF.

In DNA form, the CDR3 reads TGTGCCAGCAGCCTAAAACAGGGGGTCTCGGGCTACACCTTC. Its translation: CASSLKQGVSGYTF. This chain uses TRBV2 with TRBJ1-2, with 8 positions matching TRBD1. The junction had 11 bases not matched to a gene; V was cut back by 6 bases and J by 8 bases. This CDR3 is 14 amino acids long. In germline, CDR1 is SNHLY, CDR2 FYNNEI.

The chain is built from TRBV7-4 and TRBJ1-6; the D is unclear. Germline V CDR1 and CDR2: SGHVT, SQSDAQ. Trimming took off 6 bases at V and 8 bases at J, with 14 bases between the two ends. CDR3 length: 14 amino acids. The DNA for the CDR3 is TGTGCCAGCAGATCCGAGAGGCGCGATTCACCCCTCCACTTT. This translates into CASRSERRDSPLHF.

This clonotype was seen many times. Compared with germline, one end of the junction differs, possibly owing to a read error. This sequence joins TRBV11-2 and TRBJ2-4; D is possibly TRBD1 (5 bases). In germline, CDR1 is SGHAT, CDR2 FQNNGV. The CDR3 is made up of 13 amino acids. CDR3 DNA: TGTGCCAGCAGTATTACAAGGGGTCCCCTCCAATGGTTC. Amino acid sequence: CASSITRGPLQWF.